Below, 29 T cell receptor beta chains from the same sample are listed, as sequenced in a study of technical replicates of blood from a handful of donors. TCRdb's table, derived via immunoSEQ multiplex PCR, lists solely in-frame clones and lacks some. The profile shows tens of thousands of clones, about 92% of them singletons. Sequencing was done on a sample of T cells isolated from PBMCs. The receptors here all came from a human donor in good health.

The chain employs TRBV2 and TRBJ1-6; D perhaps matches TRBD1 (6 bases). Per germline, CDR1 SNHLY and CDR2 FYNNEI. The length of the CDR3 is 16 residues. V lost 4 bases to trimming and J lost 7 bases, with 17 bases between them. CDR3 region: CASSGGQRWLNSPLHF. Written as DNA, the CDR3 is TGTGCCAGCAGTGGAGGACAGCGATGGTTGAATTCACCCCTCCACTTT.

J is TRBJ1-2 and V is TRBV28; the D is unclear. Looked up from germline, CDR1 is MDHEN and CDR2 is SYDVKM. The CDR3 length is 13 residues. Between the trimmed V and J ends, which lost 7 bases and 0 bases, there was a span of 9 bases. CDR3 residues: CASTTVPNYGYTF. For the CDR3, the DNA is TGTGCCAGCACGACTGTCCCTAACTATGGCTACACCTTC.

The V call is TRBV11-2, the J call TRBJ2-1; 10 nucleotides line up with TRBD2. This CDR3 spans 15 amino acids. Germline CDR1 SGHAT, CDR2 FQNNGV. The trim removed 0 bases at V and 7 bases at J, leaving 3 bases unmatched. The CDR3 nucleotides read TGTGCCAGCAGCTTAGAACTAGCGGGGCAGAATGAGCAGTTCTTC. Protein sequence: CASSLELAGQNEQFF.

The chain carries TRBV9 and TRBJ2-3, with 10 bases aligning to TRBD2. The junction had 7 bases not matched to a gene; V was cut back by 4 bases and J by 2 bases. Germline loops: CDR1 SGDLS, CDR2 YYNGEE. The CDR3 has 16 residues. CDR3 nucleotide sequence: TGTGCCAGCAGCTCCAGCGGGAGGGCCGTCACAGATACGCAGTATTTT. It translates to CASSSSGRAVTDTQYF. Full variable domain (rest looked up from reference TRBV9 and TRBJ2-3): DSGVTQTPKHLITATGQRVTLRCSPRSGDLSVYWYQQSLDQGLQFLIQYYNGEERAKGNILERFSAQQFPDLHSELNLSSLELGDSALYFCASSSSGRAVTDTQYFGPGTRLTVL.

This clone was seen just once. This chain joins TRBV19 and TRBJ2-7; possible D gene TRBD2, 6 bases. The germline V gene has CDR1 LNHDA and CDR2 SQIVND (reference sequence). CDR3 length: 14 amino acids. V shed 3 bases and J shed 2 bases, with 11 bases lying between them. CDR3 coding DNA: TGTGCCAGTAGTATCGGGGCGGGGACCTACGAGCAGTACTTC. Protein sequence: CASSIGAGTYEQYF. Drawing the rest from reference TRBV19 and TRBJ2-7, the complete variable domain is DGGITQSPKYLFRKEGQNVTLSCEQNLNHDAMYWYRQDPGQGLRLIYYSQIVNDFQKGDIAEGYSVSREKKESFPLTVTSAQKNPTAFYLCASSIGAGTYEQYFGPGTRLTVT.

This rearrangement joins TRBV11-2 to TRBJ1-1; 9 bases map to TRBD1. CDR3 length: 16 amino acids. Germline V gene lookup returns CDR1 SGHAT and CDR2 FQNNGV. The V gene end was trimmed by 3 bases and the J gene end by 4 bases; junction bases not matched to a gene: 9. Written as DNA, the CDR3 is TGTGCCAGCAGCTTCAAACTTCGGGACAGGGTCACTGAAGCTTTCTTT. It specifies CASSFKLRDRVTEAFF.

J is TRBJ2-7 and V is TRBV6-1, with TRBD2 as a possible D gene (5 bases). V gave up 9 bases and J gave up 5 bases, with 20 bases separating them. Germline V gene sequence: CDR1 MNHNS, CDR2 SASEGT. The CDR3 is 14 residues long. DNA of the CDR3: TGTGCCAGTGCATTAAGCTGGGATAGCGACGAGCAGTACTTC. Translating it yields CASALSWDSDEQYF.

In its sample, this clone was seen once. In DNA form, the CDR3 reads TGTGCCAGCAGTGGACAGGGGCCAGATACGCAGTATTTT. Translating it yields CASSGQGPDTQYF. The chain combines TRBV6-1 with TRBJ2-3; 8 bases are a match to TRBD1. CDR3 length: 13 amino acids. CDR1 is MNHNS, CDR2 SASEGT, per germline. V was clipped by 4 bases and J by 4 bases; unmatched bases: 1.

The chain links TRBV4-1 to TRBJ2-1, with D unresolved. The CDR3 contains 12 residues. Germline V gives CDR1 MGHRA, CDR2 YSYEKL. The ends were cut back, 1 base at V and 10 bases at J, with 8 bases in the middle. CDR3 in DNA: TGCGCCAGCAGCCAAGTTTTCAAAGAGCAGTTCTTC. Amino acid sequence: CASSQVFKEQFF.

This clone was seen a single time. The chain couples TRBV5-4 to TRBJ2-1, with 10 bases lining up with TRBD2. This CDR3 comprises 15 residues. CDR1 SGHNT and CDR2 YYREEE come from the germline V gene (reference sequence). With 0 bases clipped from V and 8 bases from J, the junction kept 5 bases outside the gene matches. The CDR3 DNA is TGTGCCAGCAGCTTGGCTAGCGGGAGCTCCCATGAGCAGTTCTTC. It encodes CASSLASGSSHEQFF.

The gene calls are TRBV25-1 and TRBJ2-2; 14 nucleotides align to TRBD2. Per the germline V gene, CDR1 is MGHDK and CDR2 is SYGVNS. V shed 6 bases and J 2 bases; nucleotides not matched to a gene: 2. This CDR3 region has 16 residues. The CDR3 nucleotides read TGTGCCAGCAGGACTAGCGGGGGGGATAACACCGGGGAGCTGTTTTTT. It yields the protein CASRTSGGDNTGELFF.

J is TRBJ2-7 and V is TRBV29-1; a weak D match, TRBD1 (6 bases). Germline V lookup: CDR1 SQVTM, CDR2 ANQGSEA. Trimming removed 7 bases from V and 3 bases from J, with 13 bases in between. The CDR3 covers 12 residues. CDR3 DNA sequence: TGCAGCGGGATGACAGGAGTCTACGAGCAGTACTTC. It is translated as CSGMTGVYEQYF.

The chain combines TRBV27 with TRBJ1-2; D possibly corresponds to TRBD1 (5 bases). V was pared by 3 bases and J by 8 bases, with 13 bases between. The CDR3 spans 13 residues. Germline loops: CDR1 MNHEY, CDR2 SMNVEV (reference sequence). CDR3 DNA sequence: TGTGCCAGCAGTTTCGGAGGGGCACAGGGCTACACCTTC. Its translation is CASSFGGAQGYTF.

This chain links TRBV5-1 with TRBJ1-4, with 10 bases fitting TRBD1. The ends lost 7 bases at V and 8 bases at J; junction bases unmatched: 11. CDR1 and CDR2 from the germline V gene are SGHRS and YFSETQ. CDR3 length equals 15 residues. The DNA of the CDR3 is TGCGCCAGCGGAATACCCGGGACAGGGGAAGAAAAACTGTTTTTT. Protein sequence: CASGIPGTGEEKLFF.

The J gene is TRBJ1-2, the V gene TRBV5-1; 10 nucleotides align to TRBD1. The germline V gene has CDR1 SGHRS and CDR2 YFSETQ. The CDR3 has 13 residues. J lost 7 bases, V lost 4 bases, and 4 bases had no gene match. CDR3 sequence reads: CASSIGTGAGYTF. The CDR3 DNA follows: TGCGCCAGCAGCATCGGGACAGGGGCTGGCTACACCTTC.

The chain is built from TRBV10-1 and TRBJ2-1; D gene unclear. V was clipped by 0 bases and J by 8 bases, with 8 bases between them. The germline CDR1 and CDR2 sequences are WNHNN and SYGVQD (reference sequence). CDR3 size: 13 residues. The chain's CDR3 is CASSESIVHEQFF. In DNA, the CDR3 is TGCGCCAGCAGTGAGTCGATAGTCCATGAGCAGTTCTTC.

The chain couples TRBV7-9 to TRBJ1-3, with D hard to call. The germline gives CDR1 SEHNR, CDR2 FQNEAQ (reference sequence). The ends were cut back, 5 bases at V and 3 bases at J, with 8 bases in the middle. The CDR3 runs to 13 residues. The DNA for the CDR3 is TGTGCCAGCAGCCTAACGCGTGGAAACACCATATATTTT. Translation gives CASSLTRGNTIYF.

The J gene is TRBJ2-1, the V gene TRBV10-1; D is ambiguous. Germline values: CDR1 WNHNN, CDR2 SYGVQD (reference sequence). The CDR3 has 14 residues. Deletions cut 6 bases from V and 8 bases from J, with 17 bases between. For the CDR3, the DNA is TGCGCCAGCAGCCTTTCTACCATGGGCCATGAGCAGTTCTTC. Translating it yields CASSLSTMGHEQFF.

The V and J genes are TRBV28 and TRBJ2-7; D is perhaps TRBD1 (7 bases). CDR1 and CDR2 from the germline V gene are MDHEN and SYDVKM. This CDR3 has 15 amino acids. The V end lost 4 bases, the J end lost 3 bases, and 16 bases lay between the germline ends. DNA for the CDR3: TGTGCCAGCAGTTCCAGCGGCCAGGGGGGCTACGAGCAGTACTTC. This sequence encodes CASSSSGQGGYEQYF.

J is TRBJ2-3 and V is TRBV19; D remains unclear. The CDR3 consists of 14 residues. V lost 3 bases and J lost 2, with 9 bases in between. Germline CDR1 is LNHDA and CDR2 is SQIVND (reference sequence). The DNA for the CDR3 is TGTGCCAGTAGTATCCGGCGGCCCACAGATACGCAGTATTTT. Translated, it gives CASSIRRPTDTQYF.

The genes are TRBV6-6 and TRBJ1-1, with 10 positions matching TRBD1. The CDR3 is 16 residues long. V trimming: 2 bases; J trimming: 4 bases; junction bases outside the gene matches: 7. Germline CDR1 and CDR2: MNHNY and SVGAGI (reference sequence). CDR3 DNA sequence: TGTGCCAGCAGTTACCCCGACAGGGGGCTCGCCACTGAAGCTTTCTTT. Translation: CASSYPDRGLATEAFF.

The V call is TRBV29-1, the J call TRBJ2-5, with D tentatively TRBD2 (6 bases). Trimming stripped 4 bases from V and 0 bases from J, with 9 bases between. The CDR3 is 13 residues long. Germline loops: CDR1 SQVTM, CDR2 ANQGSEA. The CDR3: CSVGAGNQETQYF. CDR3 nucleotides: TGCAGCGTTGGGGCGGGGAACCAAGAGACCCAGTACTTC. Variable domain in full (rest from reference TRBV29-1 and TRBJ2-5): SAVISQKPSRDICQRGTSLTIQCQVDSQVTMMFWYRQQPGQSLTLIATANQGSEATYESGFVIDKFPISRPNLTFSTLTVSNMSPEDSSIYLCSVGAGNQETQYFGPGTRLLVL.

The chain couples TRBV28 to TRBJ2-7; TRBD2 is a possible D gene (5 bases). The CDR3 is 14 amino acids. Trimming left V 1 base short and J 5 bases short, with 12 bases between. From germline, CDR1 is MDHEN and CDR2 SYDVKM. The CDR3 DNA sequence: TGTGCCAGCAGTTTATTTTCTAGCAAGGACGAGCAGTACTTC. Protein: CASSLFSSKDEQYF.

The rearrangement joins TRBV4-1 to TRBJ1-4, with D unresolved. The CDR3 is 14 amino acids. With 1 base removed from V and 4 bases from J, the gap between germline ends came to 7 bases. The V gene's germline CDR1 is MGHRA and CDR2 YSYEKL. The CDR3, as DNA: TGCGCCAGCAGCCAAGGTCCGTTTAATGAAAAACTGTTTTTT. This gives the protein CASSQGPFNEKLFF.

The rearrangement joins TRBV6-5 to TRBJ2-2; 8 nucleotides agree with TRBD2. The J segment lost 4 bases and the V segment lost 5 bases, leaving 3 bases of the junction unmatched. CDR3 size: 14 residues. Germline-derived CDR1 and CDR2 are MNHEY and SVGAGI. CDR3: CASSRLAPTGELFF. The CDR3 DNA is TGTGCCAGCAGTAGACTAGCGCCCACCGGGGAGCTGTTTTTT.

The rearrangement joins TRBV5-5 to TRBJ2-3, with TRBD1 matching 10 bases. The germline V gene encodes CDR1 SGHKS and CDR2 YYEKEE (reference sequence). V dropped 4 bases and J dropped 3; count of bases not matched to a gene: 5. CDR3 length: 15 amino acids. Here the CDR3 DNA reads TGTGCCAGCAGCCATCCGGGACAGGGGACAGATACGCAGTATTTT. Translation gives CASSHPGQGTDTQYF.

V and J are TRBV27 and TRBJ2-3; TRBD2 aligns across 14 bases. CDR3 length: 17 residues. Germline CDR1 and CDR2: MNHEY and SMNVEV (reference sequence). The V gene end was trimmed by 6 bases and the J gene end by 2 bases; junction bases not matched to a gene: 7. This CDR3 is CASRLRLAGGPTDTQYF. CDR3 sequence (DNA): TGTGCCAGCAGGCTTCGACTAGCGGGAGGGCCCACAGATACGCAGTATTTT.

The chain couples TRBV28 to TRBJ1-1, with 9 bases aligning to TRBD1. J was trimmed by 4 bases and V by 4 bases; bases with no gene match: 10. The germline V gene has CDR1 MDHEN and CDR2 SYDVKM. The CDR3 is made up of 16 amino acids. The CDR3 spells CASSSLQLTGGTEAFF. The CDR3 region has the DNA TGTGCCAGCAGTTCACTTCAGCTGACAGGGGGCACTGAAGCTTTCTTT.

The rearrangement uses TRBV4-1 and TRBJ2-7; weak D call: TRBD2 (5 bases). The germline V gene has CDR1 MGHRA and CDR2 YSYEKL. The CDR3 has 15 amino acids. Trimming removed 1 base from V and 2 bases from J, with 12 bases in between. DNA for the CDR3: TGCGCCAGCAGCCAAGTGAGGACTCCAACCTACGAGCAGTACTTC. Encoded protein: CASSQVRTPTYEQYF.